The next 20 T cell receptor beta chains were all read from a single sample in a study of control samples from healthy donors and cancer patients. Clones were read by immunoSEQ multiplex PCR, and TCRdb kept only the in-frame ones, dropping some. In the table there are over 150,000 clones, around 92% of which are singletons. What was sequenced was blood. Receptor source: a woman aged 35 to 49 in good health.

This clone has only one observation. This chain links TRBV7-8 with TRBJ2-5; weak D call: TRBD2 (6 bases). The CDR3 loop spans 14 amino acids. V lost 0 bases and J lost 2, with 7 bases in between. The V gene's germline CDR1 is SGHVS and CDR2 FQNEAQ. CDR3 in amino acids: CASSLAGGQETQYF. The CDR3 DNA follows: TGTGCCAGCAGCTTAGCGGGGGGTCAAGAGACCCAGTACTTC.

The chain is built from TRBV21-1 and TRBJ2-4; the D call in the table, TRBD2, was not verified against the DNA. TRBV21-1 is a known pseudogene. CDR3 size: 12 residues. The CDR3 region is CASSNTRDIQYF. In DNA form, the CDR3 reads TGTGCCAGCAGCAATACACGGGACATTCAGTACTTC.

The chain carries TRBV7-8 and TRBJ1-4; tentative D call: TRBD1 (5 bases). This CDR3 is built from 17 residues. V was cut by 5 bases and J by 0 bases, with 16 bases left in between. Germline assignment: CDR1 SGHVS and CDR2 FQNEAQ. The CDR3 DNA reads TGTGCCAGCAGCCCAAACGACAGATTTCCAACTAATGAAAAACTGTTTTTT. Translating gives CASSPNDRFPTNEKLFF.

The V gene is TRBV19, the J gene TRBJ1-4; tentative D call: TRBD1 (5 bases). This CDR3 has 14 amino acids. V was clipped by 7 bases and J by 3 bases, with 12 bases between them. The germline V gene encodes CDR1 LNHDA and CDR2 SQIVND (reference sequence). DNA of the CDR3: TGTGCCAGTACGCCAGGGTGGGCTAATGAAAAACTGTTTTTT. It encodes CASTPGWANEKLFF.

The chain joins TRBV19 to TRBJ1-2; D is uncertain. Trimming left V 4 bases short and J 2 bases short, with 8 bases between. Germline values: CDR1 LNHDA, CDR2 SQIVND (reference sequence). This CDR3 has 13 amino acids. CDR3 amino acids: CASSREQNYGYTF. The DNA of the CDR3 is TGTGCCAGTAGTAGAGAACAAAACTATGGCTACACCTTC.

The chain recombines TRBV6-1 with TRBJ1-4, with D possibly TRBD1 on 5 matching bases. This CDR3 is 15 amino acids long. Trimming stripped 1 base from V and 8 bases from J, with 14 bases between. Per the germline V gene, CDR1 is MNHNS and CDR2 is SASEGT. The CDR3 region has the DNA TGTGCCAGCAGTGAAGTTCCAGAGGGGTCCGAAAAACTGTTTTTT. This translates into CASSEVPEGSEKLFF.

The V and J genes are TRBV5-6 and TRBJ2-5; D is possibly TRBD2 (5 bases). CDR1 and CDR2 from the germline V gene are SGHDT and YYEEEE. V shed 0 bases and J shed 4 bases, with 7 bases lying between them. The CDR3 contains 13 residues. CDR3 region: CASSLASPETQYF. The CDR3 DNA reads as TGTGCCAGCAGCTTGGCTAGCCCAGAGACCCAGTACTTC. The full variable domain, rest sourced from reference TRBV5-6 and TRBJ2-5, is DAGVTQSPTHLIKTRGQQVTLRCSPKSGHDTVSWYQQALGQGPQFIFQYYEEEERQRGNFPDRFSGHQFPNYSSELNVNALLLGDSALYLCASSLASPETQYFGPGTRLLVL.

This clone was seen a single time. The chain couples TRBV7-2 to TRBJ2-3; either TRBD1 or TRBD2 may supply D (6 bases each). Trimming removed 5 bases at V and 6 bases at J, with 18 bases between. Germline CDR1 and CDR2: SGHTA and FQGNSA. This CDR3 spans 15 amino acids. The CDR3 sequence: CASSPWGAGGDTQYF. CDR3 in DNA: TGTGCCAGCAGCCCGTGGGGGGCCGGTGGGGATACGCAGTATTTT.

The genes are TRBV6-4 and TRBJ1-1, with 7 nucleotides matching TRBD1. Unmatched junction bases numbered 10, after V lost 8 bases and J lost 4 bases. This CDR3 has 14 residues. Germline CDR1 MRHNA, CDR2 SNTAGT. CDR3: CASPSKGAGTEAFF. The CDR3 DNA reads as TGTGCCAGCCCGAGTAAGGGGGCCGGCACTGAAGCTTTCTTT.

V usage is TRBV10-1 and J usage is TRBJ2-5; TRBD1 is a possible D gene (5 bases). The CDR3 has 13 amino acids. Germline CDR1 and CDR2: WNHNN and SYGVQD (reference sequence). V shed 5 bases and J shed 1 base, with 8 bases lying between them. This chain's CDR3 is CASSMTVQETQYF. In nucleotides, the CDR3 is TGCGCCAGCAGTATGACAGTCCAAGAGACCCAGTACTTC.

This CDR3 reads CASSSNIAGGQTQYF. The CDR3 coding sequence is TGTGCCAGCAGCTCGAACATAGCGGGGGGACAGACCCAGTACTTC. The chain couples TRBV7-6 to TRBJ2-5; 10 bases match TRBD2. J lost 6 bases, V lost 4 bases, and 8 bases had no gene match. The CDR3 contains 15 residues. CDR1 and CDR2 (germline): SGHVS, FNYEAQ.

This chain joins TRBV6-1 and TRBJ1-2, with 7 bases fitting TRBD1. Looked up from germline, CDR1 is MNHNS and CDR2 is SASEGT. The CDR3 totals 15 residues. After removal of 0 bases from V and 3 bases from J, the junction contained 4 bases not matched to a gene. In nucleotides, the CDR3 is TGTGCCAGCAGTGAAGCGGCAACAGGGGACTATGGCTACACCTTC. Residues: CASSEAATGDYGYTF.

The rearrangement joins TRBV10-1 to TRBJ2-1; 9 nucleotides line up with TRBD2. The J segment lost 3 bases and the V segment lost 2 bases, leaving 8 bases of the junction unmatched. The CDR3 extends over 17 amino acids. Germline values: CDR1 WNHNN, CDR2 SYGVQD (reference sequence). The CDR3 spells CASSEQVAGAYYNEQFF. The CDR3 region has the DNA TGCGCCAGCAGTGAGCAGGTAGCGGGAGCTTACTACAATGAGCAGTTCTTC.

The J gene is TRBJ1-5, the V gene TRBV18; possible D gene TRBD1, 6 bases. CDR3 length equals 14 residues. The germline V gene has CDR1 KGHSH and CDR2 LQKENI. Trimming cost V 5 bases and J 6 bases, with 14 bases left between them. The CDR3 DNA sequence: TGTGCCAGCTCAGGGGGCGCGGTGGGTCAGCCCCAGCATTTT. Its translation: CASSGGAVGQPQHF.

The V call is TRBV6-1, the J call TRBJ1-3, with a weak D call TRBD1 (5 bases). Trimming removed 0 bases from V and 2 bases from J, with 11 bases in between. The CDR3 totals 16 residues. CDR1 is MNHNS, CDR2 SASEGT, per germline. DNA of the CDR3: TGTGCCAGCAGTGAAGCGGGGGGGATCCCTGGAAACACCATATATTTT. This codes for CASSEAGGIPGNTIYF.

Points on this clone: Other DNA sequences within the sample encode an identical CDR3. The chain is built from TRBV6-6 and TRBJ1-2, with D hard to call. CDR3 length: 12 residues. V lost 11 bases and J lost 8, with 18 bases in between. Germline V gene data show CDR1 as MNHNY and CDR2 as SVGAGI (reference sequence). CDR3 coding DNA: TGTGCCGGTCAGGCAGCCGCCTTCGGCTACACCTTC. Translating it yields CAGQAAAFGYTF.

The chain carries TRBV4-1 and TRBJ2-1; D perhaps matches TRBD2 (6 bases). Trimming shortened V by 4 bases and J by 6 bases, and 10 bases separated the two germline ends. Germline CDR1 MGHRA, CDR2 YSYEKL. The CDR3 totals 13 residues. Here the CDR3 reads CASSPTSSNEQFF. CDR3 nucleotides: TGCGCCAGCAGCCCTACTAGCAGCAATGAGCAGTTCTTC.

In DNA form, the CDR3 reads TGTGCCAGCAGCCGCCCAGGGGGCACAGATACGCAGTATTTT. Protein: CASSRPGGTDTQYF. This chain connects TRBV4-2 to TRBJ2-3, with a tentative D call TRBD1 (6 bases). Germline V gene data show CDR1 as LGHNA and CDR2 as YNFKEQ. Trimming stripped 4 bases from V and 1 base from J, with 9 bases between. The CDR3 has 14 residues.

The J gene is TRBJ1-2, the V gene TRBV5-4; 8 nucleotides match TRBD1. The CDR3 length is 16 residues. After removal of 4 bases from V and 2 bases from J, the junction contained 10 bases not matched to a gene. Germline-derived CDR1 and CDR2 are SGHNT and YYREEE (reference sequence). The CDR3, as DNA: TGTGCCAGCAGCGAACCGGGACAGGACCTAAACTATGGCTACACCTTC. It yields the protein CASSEPGQDLNYGYTF.

The gene calls are TRBV10-2 and TRBJ2-7, with D maybe TRBD2 (7 bases). Germline V gene lookup returns CDR1 WSHSY and CDR2 SAAADI. V lost 3 bases to trimming and J lost 0 bases, with 15 bases between them. The CDR3 length is 16 residues. CDR3 DNA: TGCGCCAGCAGTGACGTGGGCGGGGGCCGCTCCTACGAGCAGTACTTC. Protein product: CASSDVGGGRSYEQYF.